This entry describes one T cell receptor (beta chain). Its target is not known. The sample originates from a study of siplizumab effects on memory and regulatory T cells. Study summary: Paired mixed lymphocyte reaction conditions consisted of siplizumab at roughly 1 ug/mL or no drug.

In the mixed lymphocyte reaction, cells were cocultured for 6 to 7 days at 37°C. CDR3 length equals 11 residues. Germline CDR1 reads KGHSH; CDR2 reads LQKENI. V was shortened by 8 bases and J by 6 bases, with 11 bases between the two germline ends. Assay used: immunoSEQ multiplex PCR; TCRdb lists only in-frame clones, some missing. Here the sample spans about 790 clones, approximately 70% being singletons. Notes on the study in general: Proliferating Tregs in siplizumab cultures were never verified as suppressive.

Sequences were obtained from CFSE-low (dividing) CD4+ T cells sorted from an allogeneic mixed lymphocyte reaction. The TCR sequence derives from a human donor in good health; the cells came from an allogeneic mixed lymphocyte reaction. Some clones in this sample may be carry-over from other donors' samples. The V call is TRBV18, the J call TRBJ2-7; D unresolved. Written as DNA, the CDR3 is TGTGCCAGCCGTAATGGCGGCGAGCAGTACTTC. It specifies CASRNGGEQYF.